Listed below are T cell receptor beta chains from one sample, sequenced in a study of technical replicates of blood from a few donors. Profiled with immunoSEQ multiplex PCR; TCRdb holds only in-frame clones, not every one. The table has 8,500 to 13,000 clones, roughly 94% seen once; the top ten hold about 7.1%. Sequencing was performed on PBMCs. These receptors were taken from a human donor in good health. Both conserved end residues are part of each CDR3. The D gene is left open where the match is weak. Part of the rows lack a size; the others show once, few, many or a class for expanded clones.

CDR3aa,CDR3nt,v_gene,d_gene,abundance,j_gene
CASSLLVRRYEQYF,TGTGCCAGCAGTTTATTGGTCAGGCGCTACGAGCAGTACTTC,TRBV27,.,.,TRBJ2-7
CASSKVGRGFDEQYF,TGTGCCAGCAGCAAAGTTGGCAGGGGTTTCGACGAGCAGTACTTC,TRBV21-1,.,.,TRBJ2-7
CASSVGGRANTGELFF,TGTGCCAGCAGCGTGGGCGGGAGGGCCAACACCGGGGAGCTGTTTTTT,TRBV9,TRBD2,.,TRBJ2-2
CASSVLAGGPETQYF,TGCGCCAGCAGTGTACTAGCGGGAGGGCCAGAGACCCAGTACTTC,TRBV10-2,TRBD2,.,TRBJ2-5
CASSPTDQPQHF,TGTGCCAGCAGCCCTACAGACCAGCCCCAGCATTTT,TRBV28,.,.,TRBJ1-5
CASSLDPAGGLNEQFF,TGTGCCAGCAGCTTAGACCCAGCGGGAGGGCTCAATGAGCAGTTCTTC,TRBV7-2,TRBD2,.,TRBJ2-1
CASRFGAGDEFF,TGCGCCAGCAGGTTCGGGGCGGGAGACGAGTTCTTC,TRBV5-1,TRBD2,once,TRBJ2-1
CASSEAGGSGEQYF,TGTGCCAGCAGTGAGGCGGGCGGGAGTGGCGAGCAGTACTTC,TRBV6-4,TRBD2,once,TRBJ2-7
CASSVGGGTKYEQYF,TGTGCCAGCAGCGTAGGGGGAGGGACAAAGTACGAGCAGTACTTC,TRBV9,.,.,TRBJ2-7
CASSPRGGDYNEQFF,TGTGCCAGCAGCCCCCGCGGGGGAGACTACAATGAGCAGTTCTTC,TRBV7-6,TRBD2,.,TRBJ2-1
CASSEASGRAYEQYF,TGTGCCAGCAGTGAGGCTAGCGGGAGGGCCTACGAGCAGTACTTC,TRBV2,TRBD2,.,TRBJ2-7
CASSFQPGADNEQFF,TGTGCCAGCAGCTTCCAGCCAGGGGCGGACAATGAGCAGTTCTTC,TRBV11-2,.,.,TRBJ2-1
CASSYGQGAAYEQYF,TGTGCCAGCAGTTACGGGCAGGGGGCCGCCTACGAGCAGTACTTC,TRBV6-5,TRBD1,.,TRBJ2-7
CASSLGLAGGSDTQYF,TGTGCCAGCAGTTTAGGGCTAGCGGGAGGGTCAGATACGCAGTATTTT,TRBV28,TRBD2,.,TRBJ2-3
CASKGRGLANTGELFF,TGTGCCAGCAAGGGGCGGGGACTAGCGAACACCGGGGAGCTGTTTTTT,TRBV2,TRBD2,once,TRBJ2-2
CASRATLVTDTQYF,TGTGCCAGCAGGGCGACACTGGTCACAGATACGCAGTATTTT,TRBV6-1,.,.,TRBJ2-3
CAWKIPGLQTGELFF,TGTGCCTGGAAAATACCGGGACTTCAGACCGGGGAGCTGTTTTTT,TRBV30,.,once,TRBJ2-2
CASSLVSSRLSTDTQYF,TGTGCCAGCAGCCTTGTTAGCAGCCGTCTTAGCACAGATACGCAGTATTTT,TRBV11-2,.,.,TRBJ2-3
CASSEWRRVTSGSYEQYF,TGTGCCAGCAGTGAATGGCGTCGTGTGACTAGCGGGAGTTACGAGCAGTACTTC,TRBV2,TRBD2,.,TRBJ2-7
CASSVRAGGGEQFF,TGTGCCAGCAGTGTTCGGGCGGGAGGTGGTGAGCAGTTCTTC,TRBV2,TRBD2,.,TRBJ2-1
CTSSLASGTRGDNEQFF,TGCACCAGCAGCCTAGCTAGCGGGACGAGAGGGGACAATGAGCAGTTCTTC,TRBV1,.,.,TRBJ2-1
CASSLGGTAIQETQYF,TGTGCCAGCAGCTTGGGGGGGACAGCTATTCAAGAGACCCAGTACTTC,TRBV5-4,TRBD1,.,TRBJ2-5
CASSGDYTDTQYF,TGTGCCAGCAGCGGGGACTACACAGATACGCAGTATTTT,TRBV6-1,TRBD2,.,TRBJ2-3
CASSLGAANTEAFF,TGCGCCAGCAGCTTGGGGGCAGCGAACACTGAAGCTTTCTTT,TRBV5-1,.,.,TRBJ1-1
CASSSELDSSYNEQFF,TGTGCCAGCAGCTCGGAACTGGACAGCTCCTACAATGAGCAGTTCTTC,TRBV5-4,.,.,TRBJ2-1